This T cell receptor (beta chain) emerged from a study of OX40 agonist ivuxolimab in advanced cancers. Across the whole study: Ivuxolimab, an agonist antibody against OX40 (CD134), was given to patients. Patients received intravenous ivuxolimab every 2 weeks at 0.01 to 10 mg/kg.

J gave up 0 bases and V 5 bases, and 5 bases lay outside the gene matches. The germline V gene has CDR1 LNHDA and CDR2 SQIVND (reference sequence). This CDR3 has 15 amino acids. To note about this clone: Its antigen remains unidentified.

Findings and limits, study-wide: At 0.1 to 3.0 mg/kg and by week 6, CD4+ and CD8+ T cells in the blood had expanded clonally.

The table came from immunoSEQ multiplex PCR; TCRdb's copy has only in-frame clones and leaves some out. The table has 45,000 or so clones, about nine tenths seen once. This sequence was found in an adult with an advanced solid tumor such as melanoma, head and neck, liver or kidney cancer. The input for sequencing was CD4+ or CD8+ T cells sorted from blood, taken in a trial of the OX40 agonist ivuxolimab. The chain joins TRBV19 to TRBJ2-5; TRBD1 matches at 8 bases. The CDR3 here is CASSFRDRYQETQYF. As DNA, the CDR3 is TGTGCCAGTAGTTTCCGGGACAGGTACCAAGAGACCCAGTACTTC.